These 21 T cell receptor beta chains share one sample of origin, sequenced in a study of T cell repertoires in cytomegalovirus infection. For these receptors, no antigen is known. TCRdb fed the reads into MiXCR, producing one record per CDR3 protein. This sample has some 320,000 distinct CDR3 sequences, with 25% to 35% found just once. The starting material was cultured PBMCs, obtained from culture after CMV antigen stimulation. These receptor sequences come from a human donor in good health (CMV status not recorded). Some clones in this sample may be carry-over from other donors' samples.

The chain recombines TRBV28 with TRBJ1-1; D is uncertain. The CDR3 extends over 15 amino acids. The germline CDR1 and CDR2 sequences are MDHEN and SYDVKM. Trimming removed 6 bases at V and 1 base at J, with 15 bases between. CDR3 DNA sequence: TGTGCCAGCAGCAAGAGTAGCAGATCGAACACTGAAGCTTTCTTT. Its protein is CASSKSSRSNTEAFF. Full variable domain (outside the CDR3, taken from reference TRBV28 and TRBJ1-1): DVKVTQSSRYLVKRTGEKVFLECVQDMDHENMFWYRQDPGLGLRLIYFSYDVKMKEKGDIPEGYSVSREKKERFSLILESASTNQTSMYLCASSKSSRSNTEAFFGQGTRLTVV.

This clonotype was counted many times. The chain uses TRBV4-1 and TRBJ2-3; 7 nucleotides match TRBD1. Germline trimming cut 0 bases from V and 4 bases from J; bases unmatched to any gene: 1. The CDR3 sequence is 14 residues long. The germline V gene has CDR1 MGHRA and CDR2 YSYEKL. CDR3 nucleotide sequence: TGCGCCAGCAGCCAAGATCAGGGGGCAGATACGCAGTATTTT. Its translation: CASSQDQGADTQYF.

The table lists this clonotype with a few counts. The chain has TRBV28 and TRBJ2-5; TRBD1 matches 9 bases. The CDR3 sequence is 14 residues long. V was pared by 7 bases and J by 2 bases, with 5 bases of the junction left unmatched. Germline CDR1 MDHEN, CDR2 SYDVKM. CDR3 sequence (DNA): TGTGCCAGCAACCCTGGGACAGGGCAAGAGACCCAGTACTTC. Protein: CASNPGTGQETQYF.

This clonotype was counted many times. This chain links TRBV7-2 with TRBJ2-5, with D perhaps matching TRBD2 (5 bases). The germline CDR1 and CDR2 sequences are SGHTA and FQGNSA. V was shortened by 10 bases and J by 4 bases, with 16 bases between the two germline ends. CDR3 length equals 13 residues. Written as DNA, the CDR3 is TGTGCCACCGAAGAGGGTTCGGGAGAGACCCAGTACTTC. It codes for CATEEGSGETQYF.

CDR3 DNA: TGTGCCAGCAGTACGGGGCCTGGAAACACCATATATTTT. Protein: CASSTGPGNTIYF. The chain employs TRBV12-3 or TRBV12-4 and TRBJ1-3; possibly TRBD1 for D (5 bases). Trimming removed 5 bases from V and 2 bases from J, with 7 bases in between. CDR3 length: 13 residues.

The gene calls are TRBV9 and TRBJ2-6; weak D call: TRBD2 (7 bases). CDR3 length: 17 amino acids. Trimming removed 3 bases at V and 3 bases at J, with 16 bases between. Germline CDR1 SGDLS, CDR2 YYNGEE. The CDR3 region is CASSALGGAGGANVLTF. The CDR3 bases are TGTGCCAGCAGCGCATTGGGGGGGGCGGGTGGGGCCAACGTCCTGACTTTC.

Only a few counts were recorded for this clonotype. J is TRBJ1-2 and V is TRBV12-3 or TRBV12-4; D not resolved. Deletions cut 3 bases from V and 8 bases from J, with 16 bases between. There are 14 residues in the CDR3. The CDR3 region has the DNA TGTGCCAGCAGTTTGTATCCCACGGGGAACGGCTACACCTTC. This codes for CASSLYPTGNGYTF.

This clonotype was counted a few times. The rearrangement joins TRBV7-6 to TRBJ2-2; D is undetermined. The CDR3 has 14 residues. Germline V gene lookup returns CDR1 SGHVS and CDR2 FNYEAQ. V was cut by 6 bases and J by 4 bases, with 12 bases left in between. The CDR3 nucleotides are TGTGCCAGCAGAACCTCAGTAGGCACCGGGGAGCTGTTTTTT. Translated, it gives CASRTSVGTGELFF.

At least ten counts were recorded for this clonotype. The rearrangement joins TRBV12-3 or TRBV12-4 to TRBJ1-1, with 7 bases matching TRBD1. This CDR3 is built from 13 residues. The ends lost 5 bases at V and 5 bases at J; junction bases unmatched: 5. In DNA form, the CDR3 reads TGTGCCAGCAGTAACAGGGGACAGACTGAAGCTTTCTTT. Translation: CASSNRGQTEAFF.

As regards this clonotype: Its ends do not fully match the called genes, so a read error is possible. V and J are TRBV10-3 and TRBJ2-1, with TRBD2 as a possible D gene (5 bases). Germline loops: CDR1 ENHRY, CDR2 SYGVKD. The CDR3 totals 16 residues. CDR3 in amino acids: CDISESTGRTYNEQFF. In nucleotides, the CDR3 is TGTGACATCAGTGAGTCGACGGGGAGAACCTACAATGAGCAGTTCTTC.

J is TRBJ1-5 and V is TRBV12-3 or TRBV12-4; the D gene is possibly TRBD1 (6 bases). Trimming removed 6 bases at V and 1 base at J, with 19 bases between. This CDR3 region has 17 residues. The CDR3 spells CASSPGTREGSNQPQHF. The CDR3 coding sequence is TGTGCCAGCAGCCCGGGGACACGGGAGGGGAGCAATCAGCCCCAGCATTTT.

The table lists this clonotype with a few counts. The chain links TRBV11-2 to TRBJ2-3; TRBD1 is a possible D gene (5 bases). This CDR3 spans 15 amino acids. The germline V gene encodes CDR1 SGHAT and CDR2 FQNNGV. The V end was cut by 5 bases, the J end by 0 bases, with 12 bases between. The CDR3 coding sequence is TGTGCCAGCAGCCGTGTGACAGCTAGCACAGATACGCAGTATTTT. This translates into CASSRVTASTDTQYF.

Ten or more counts support this clonotype. The chain combines TRBV6-1 with TRBJ2-3; D not resolved. This CDR3 is built from 10 residues. Per germline, CDR1 MNHNS and CDR2 SASEGT. V lost 3 bases, J lost 7 bases, and 2 bases lay in between. The DNA of the CDR3 is TGTGCCAGCAGTGAGAATACGCAGTATTTT. The encoded protein is CASSENTQYF.

This clonotype was counted between two and nine times. V and J are TRBV20-1 and TRBJ1-2; TRBD1 agrees at 10 bases. Germline lookup yields CDR1 DFQATT and CDR2 SNEGSKA (reference sequence). This CDR3 spans 14 amino acids. The V gene end was trimmed by 6 bases and the J gene end by 7 bases; junction bases not matched to a gene: 11. The CDR3 reads CSATGQGSRGGYTF. For the CDR3, the DNA is TGCAGTGCCACGGGACAGGGGTCTCGCGGTGGCTACACCTTC.

In this sample, this clonotype turned up a few times. This chain links TRBV28 with TRBJ1-6; D unclear. Between the trimmed V and J ends, which lost 1 base and 3 bases, there was a span of 4 bases. Germline CDR1 is MDHEN and CDR2 is SYDVKM. The CDR3 covers 14 residues. In DNA form, the CDR3 reads TGTGCCAGCAGTTTATCAGACTATAATTCACCCCTCCACTTT. Its protein is CASSLSDYNSPLHF.

This clonotype has just a few counts. J is TRBJ1-1 and V is TRBV10-3; D is possibly TRBD1 (6 bases). V was cut by 6 bases and J by 1 base, with 12 bases left in between. The CDR3 is 14 residues long. CDR1 and CDR2 (germline): ENHRY, SYGVKD. CDR3 region: CAISARQANTEAFF. CDR3 in DNA: TGTGCCATCAGCGCGCGACAGGCGAACACTGAAGCTTTCTTT.

The rearrangement joins TRBV6-8 to TRBJ2-6; TRBD1 is a possible D gene (6 bases). Germline-derived CDR1 and CDR2 are MNHGY and SAAAGT. The CDR3 spans 16 residues. V was shortened by 0 bases and J by 4 bases, with 10 bases between the two germline ends. The CDR3 spells CASSYSYRAGANVLTF. As DNA, the CDR3 is TGTGCCAGCAGTTACTCATACAGGGCCGGGGCCAACGTCCTGACTTTC.

This clonotype was found a few times. The chain carries TRBV10-3 and TRBJ2-2; D is unresolved. Per germline, CDR1 ENHRY and CDR2 SYGVKD. Deletions cut 8 bases from V and 0 bases from J, with 13 bases between. The CDR3 runs 15 residues. CDR3 in DNA: TGTGCCATCCGGTCGAGCGATTCGAACACCGGGGAGCTGTTTTTT. This translates into CAIRSSDSNTGELFF.

The CDR3 nucleotides are TGTGCCACCAGCAGAGATTTTGGACGACAGACCGACAAGAAGAATGAGCAGTTCTTC. This gives the protein CATSRDFGRQTDKKNEQFF. This sequence joins TRBV15 and TRBJ2-1, with a weak D call TRBD1 (5 bases). Germline V gene data show CDR1 as LNHNV and CDR2 as YYDKDF (reference sequence). The CDR3 covers 19 residues. The V end was cut by 0 bases, the J end by 7 bases, with 25 bases between.

The chain employs TRBV7-3 and TRBJ1-2, with 7 bases fitting TRBD1. CDR1 and CDR2 (germline): SGHTA, FQGTGA. V shed 2 bases, J shed 4 bases, and the junction held 7 bases outside the gene matches. The CDR3 consists of 15 residues. CDR3 sequence (DNA): TGTGCCAGCAGCTTACTAGGGGGCGCAGGCTATGGCTACACCTTC. This gives the protein CASSLLGGAGYGYTF.

This clonotype has a count of ten or more. The chain links TRBV7-2 to TRBJ1-5; D is unclear. In germline, CDR1 is SGHTA, CDR2 FQGNSA. Trimming removed 4 bases at V and 3 bases at J, with 7 bases between. The CDR3 contains 13 residues. CDR3 loop: CASSSRPNQPQHF. The CDR3 DNA reads as TGTGCCAGCAGCTCTAGACCCAATCAGCCCCAGCATTTT.